The present TCR beta chain was sequenced within a study of T-cell memory formation after mild COVID-19. Study details: TCR clusters largely stayed donor specific.

J lost 2 bases, V lost 6 bases, and 5 bases had no gene match. Germline loops: CDR1 SGHVS, CDR2 FNYEAQ. The CDR3 spans 16 residues. Overall study results and limits: Most CD4+ clones that shrank were in CM and EM, while CD8+ ones turned up in EMRA.

Amplification by 5'RACE using constant-segment primers produced TCR alpha and TCR beta cDNA libraries that carried sample barcodes and UMIs. Using its own MiXCR run on the 5' RACE reads, TCRdb lists one record per CDR3 protein. The repertoire holds hundreds of thousands of distinct CDR3 sequences, with approximately 23% as singletons. This clonotype was counted at least ten times. Its specificity is not known. Material for sequencing was PBMCs or a T cell subset sorted from them (not recorded which). The chain has TRBV7-6 and TRBJ2-2; TRBD2 agrees at 11 bases. This clonotype was sampled from an adult woman who had mild COVID-19 (a few samples of this study predate the infection). Cell type and time point are not known. The CDR3 here is CASRELAGGNTGELFF. CDR3 DNA: TGTGCCAGCAGGGAGCTAGCGGGGGGTAACACCGGGGAGCTGTTTTTT.